This TCR beta chain came from a study of T cells and copy number aberrations in small-cell lung cancer. This CDR3 region has 12 residues. Trimming removed 1 base at V and 11 bases at J, with 9 bases between. Germline CDR1 and CDR2: MNHNS and SASEGT. Data came from immunoSEQ multiplex PCR; TCRdb stores just in-frame clones and leaves some out. This table has about 8,200 clones, 80% to 90% appearing once. The sequence was collected from a woman in her fifties or sixties with small cell lung cancer. The V and J genes are TRBV6-1 and TRBJ2-1, with D perhaps matching TRBD1 (5 bases). The specimen was normal tissue next to the tumor. In nucleotides, the CDR3 is TGTGCCAGCAGTGAAGGATGGGGCCAGCAGTTCTTC. Its translation is CASSEGWGQQFF.